A selection of T cell receptor delta chains follows, all from one sample in a study of Vδ1+ human thymocytes. TCRdb re-called the multiplex PCR reads with CATT. The profile shows about 54,000 delta-chain clones, about a sixth of them singletons. Sequenced material: Vdelta1+ gamma-delta thymocytes from the thymus. The receptors here all came from a boy under three years old who had congenital heart surgery. Each CDR3 is given with its conserved first and last residue. Fields, in order: clone size, V gene, D gene, J gene, CDR3 protein, CDR3 DNA. D genes are given only for firm matches. The size of a clone is reported for some rows only, either as once, few or many, or as a class for expanded clones.

>few|TRDV2|.|TRDJ1
CACDTELYCWAYTDKLIF
TGTGCCTGTGACACCGAGTTGTACTGCTGGGCGTACACCGATAAACTCATCTTT
>.|TRDV1|TRDD3|TRDJ1
CALGESRTGGPPYTDKLIF
TGTGCTCTTGGGGAATCCCGTACTGGGGGACCTCCGTACACCGATAAACTCATCTTT
>.|TRDV2|TRDD3|TRDJ4
CACDTVGLPAGTGGYGDRPLIF
TGTGCCTGTGACACCGTAGGACTTCCAGCCGGTACTGGGGGATACGGGGACAGACCCCTGATCTTT
>few|TRDV1|TRDD3|TRDJ1
CAPGELVGALYWGSYTDKLIF
TGTGCTCCTGGGGAACTAGTGGGGGCTCTTTACTGGGGGTCCTACACCGATAAACTCATCTTT
>few|TRDV1|.|TRDJ1
CALGEHTIPLTYECLITDKLIF
TGTGCTCTTGGGGAACACACAATTCCCTTGACCTACGAGTGTCTGATTACCGATAAACTCATCTTT
>.|TRDV1|TRDD3|TRDJ1
CALGEIGWFPTSWGILPTDKLIF
TGTGCTCTTGGGGAAATTGGGTGGTTCCCTACGAGTTGGGGGATACTTCCCACCGATAAGCTCATCTTT
>few|TRDV1|TRDD3|TRDJ1
CALGEPVLGDTNTDKLIF
TGTGCTCTTGGGGAACCAGTACTGGGGGATACGAATACCGATAAACTCATCTTT
>.|TRDV1|.|TRDJ1
CALGGTFLLSWGISGTDKLIF
TGTGCTCTTGGGGGCACCTTCCTACTTAGCTGGGGGATATCCGGCACCGATAAACTCATCTTT
>few|TRDV1|TRDD3|TRDJ1
CALGNPRTGVPTDKLIF
TGTGCTCTTGGGAACCCCCGTACTGGGGTCCCCACCGATAAACTCATCTTT
>few|TRDV1|.|TRDJ1
CALGERRGWRLIF
TGTGCTCTTGGGGAAAGGCGCGGGTGGAGACTCATCTTT
>few|TRDV1|TRDD3|TRDJ1
CALGEQTSPVLGGPDKLIF
TGTGCTCTTGGGGAACAAACTTCCCCCGTACTGGGGGGCCCCGATAAACTCATCTTT
>.|TRDV1|TRDD3|TRDJ1
CALGVLFVLGENKLIF
TGTGCTCTTGGGGTCCTGTTTGTACTGGGGGAGAATAAACTCATCTTT
>.|TRDV1|.|TRDJ1
CALGEAPRWSTAGTYTDKLIF
TGTGCTCTTGGGGAAGCCCCTAGGTGGTCTACCGCGGGGACCTACACCGATAAACTCATCTTT
>.|TRDV1|TRDD3|TRDJ1
CALGELRGLGIEFSDKLIF
TGTGCTCTTGGGGAACTACGGGGGCTGGGGATAGAGTTCTCCGATAAACTCATCTTT
>.|TRDV1|.|TRDJ1
CALGERSYTDKLIF
TGTGCTCTTGGGGAACGGTCGTACACCGATAAACTCATCTTT
>.|TRDV1|TRDD3|TRDJ1
CALGVLNWGIRADKLIF
TGTGCTCTTGGGGTCCTTAACTGGGGGATACGTGCCGATAAACTCATCTTT
>few|TRDV1|.|TRDJ3
CALGEFPPWTLSWDTRQMFF
TGTGCTCTTGGGGAGTTTCCGCCATGGACCCTTTCCTGGGACACCCGACAGATGTTTTTC
>.|TRDV1|TRDD3|TRDJ1
CALGELTGAQLPHPYTDKLIF
TGTGCTCTTGGGGAACTAACTGGGGCCCAACTCCCCCACCCGTACACCGATAAACTCATCTTT
>few|TRDV1|.|TRDJ1
CALRPSYRYWGLADKLIF
TGTGCTCTCCGGCCTTCCTACCGCTACTGGGGGCTAGCGGATAAACTCATCTTT
>.|TRDV1|TRDD3|TRDJ1
CALGGPYPPLGDKEGLIF
TGTGCTCTTGGGGGGCCATACCCTCCACTGGGGGATAAGGAGGGACTCATCTTT
>few|TRDV1|.|TRDJ1
CALALSSPDKFLGPYTDKLIF
TGTGCTCTTGCGCTATCTTCTCCCGACAAGTTCCTGGGACCCTACACCGATAAACTCATCTTT
>few|TRDV1|TRDD3|TRDJ1
CALGESILGDVNTDKLIF
TGTGCTCTTGGGGAATCTATACTGGGGGACGTCAACACCGATAAACTCATCTTT
>.|TRDV1|.|TRDJ1
CALGESSRKVPAPGLLVVHTDKLIF
TGTGCTCTTGGGGAATCAAGCCGGAAGGTCCCAGCTCCTGGCCTCCTGGTCGTCCACACCGATAAACTCATCTTT
>few|TRDV1|.|TRDJ1
CALGEPQRTDKLIF
TGTGCTCTTGGGGAACCCCAAAGGACCGATAAACTCATCTTT
>once|TRDV1|TRDD3|TRDJ1
CALGELPRCLLGDTYTDKLIF
TGTGCTCTTGGGGAACTACCACGTTGCTTACTGGGGGATACGTACACCGATAAACTCATCTTT
>.|TRDV1|TRDD3|TRDJ1
CALGEDLASCTGGYGEEAYTDKLIF
TGTGCTCTTGGGGAAGATCTGGCCTCCTGTACTGGGGGATACGGGGAAGAGGCGTACACCGATAAACTCATCTTT
>.|TRDV1|.|TRDJ1
CALGELGSLLPSQPPYTDKLIF
TGTGCTCTTGGGGAGCTAGGGTCTTTACTTCCTTCTCAACCCCCGTACACCGATAAACTCATCTTT
>few|TRDV1|TRDD3|TRDJ1
CALGECSRPLLGDKLIF
TGTGCTCTTGGGGAATGTTCCCGCCCGCTACTGGGGGATAAACTCATCTTT
>.|TRDV1|TRDD3|TRDJ1
CALGECLFPNEGILVDKLIF
TGTGCTCTTGGGGAATGTTTATTTCCGAACGAAGGGATACTCGTCGATAAACTCATCTTT
>few|TRDV1|TRDD3|TRDJ1
CALGEPLNWGIPFYTDKLIF
TGTGCTCTTGGGGAACCCCTGAACTGGGGGATACCCTTTTACACCGATAAACTCATCTTT
>.|TRDV1|.|TRDJ1
CALGEGLPSTPWGDADKLIF
TGTGCTCTTGGGGAAGGCCTTCCCTCTACTCCATGGGGGGACGCCGATAAACTCATCTTT
>few|TRDV1|.|TRDJ1
CALGGGPSYGDTRKKLIF
TGTGCTCTTGGGGGGGGACCTTCCTACGGGGATACGCGGAAGAAACTCATCTTT
>few|TRDV1|TRDD3|TRDJ1
CALGEFSGRGIIDKLIF
TGTGCTCTTGGGGAATTCTCAGGCCGGGGGATCATCGATAAACTCATCTTT
>.|TRDV1|TRDD3|TRDJ1
CALGEVVGAWVGYWGIEGAYTDKLIF
TGTGCTCTTGGGGAAGTTGTCGGTGCCTGGGTCGGTTACTGGGGGATAGAGGGGGCCTACACCGATAAACTCATCTTT
>few|TRAV29/DV5|.|TRDJ1
CSVLLCSKRIYWGIKLIF
.
>few|TRDV2|TRDD3|TRDJ1
CACDTWFLRSTHYWGIRDTDKLIF
TGTGCCTGTGACACCTGGTTCCTCAGGTCAACTCATTACTGGGGGATACGCGACACCGATAAACTCATCTTT
>many|TRAV29/DV5|.|TRDJ1
CAPRSDKLIF
TGTGCGCCCCGGAGCGATAAACTCATCTTT
>.|TRDV1|.|TRDJ1
CALGELYTDKLIF
TGTGCTCTTGGGGAACTGTACACCGATAAACTCATCTTT
>.|TRDV1|.|TRDJ1
CALGSFPYTDKLIF
TGTGCTCTTGGGTCCTTTCCTTACACCGATAAACTCATCTTT
>.|TRDV1|TRDD3|TRDJ1
CALGEAVLGGIHNFLIF
TGTGCTCTTGGGGAAGCCGTCCTGGGGGGGATACATAACTTTCTCATCTTT
>many|TRDV2|TRDD3|TRDJ1
CACDTGLGDSFTDKLIF
TGTGCCTGTGACACCGGTTTGGGGGATTCTTTTACCGATAAACTCATCTTT
>.|TRDV1|TRDD3|TRDJ1
CALGERWYWGIQNTDKLIF
TGTGCTCTTGGGGAACGATGGTACTGGGGGATACAGAACACCGATAAACTCATCTTT
>.|TRDV1|TRDD2|TRDJ1
CALGGSPSYSRLGRYTDKLIF
TGTGCTCTTGGGGGATCACCTTCCTACAGTCGGCTGGGGAGGTACACCGATAAACTCATCTTT
>.|TRDV1|TRDD3|TRDJ1
CALGEMYEVLPLGDRTDKLIF
TGTGCTCTTGGGGAAATGTACGAGGTCCTACCACTGGGGGATAGGACCGATAAACTCATCTTT
>few|TRDV1|TRDD3|TRDJ1
CALGECRGDTRACTDKLIF
TGTGCTCTTGGGGAATGTAGAGGGGATACGCGGGCTTGCACCGATAAACTCATCTTT
>once|TRDV1|.|TRDJ1
CALGEDPHFYDIDKLIF
TGTGCTCTTGGGGAAGATCCCCATTTTTACGACATCGATAAACTCATCTTT
>few|TRDV1|TRDD3|TRDJ1
CALGEPQFPLLGVSADKLIF
TGTGCTCTTGGGGAACCCCAATTCCCCCTACTGGGGGTTAGTGCCGATAAACTCATCTTT
>.|TRDV1|.|TRDJ1
CALGELGAGTDKIIF
TGTGCTCTTGGGGAACTCGGGGCGGGCACCGATAAAATCATCTTT
>.|TRDV1|.|TRDJ2
CALGYLLPFTLLTAQLFF
TGTGCTCTTGGGTATCTCCTACCATTCACCCTCCTGACAGCACAACTCTTCTTT
>few|TRDV1|TRDD3|TRDJ1
CALGEHPSSYWGIPTDKLIF
TGTGCTCTTGGGGAACATCCTTCCTCGTACTGGGGGATACCCACCGATAAACTCATCTTC
>.|TRDV1|TRDD3|TRDJ1
CALVPPLGEYTDKLIF
TGTGCTCTTGTTCCCCCCCTGGGGGAGTACACCGATAAACTCATCTTT
>few|TRDV1|TRDD3|TRDJ1
CALGGRPQLGYADTDKLIF
TGTGCTCTTGGGGGGCGTCCCCAGTTGGGATACGCGGACACCGATAAACTCATCTTT
>few|TRDV1|.|TRDJ1
CALGDSQPYTDKLIF
TGTGCTCTTGGGGATTCCCAGCCGTACACCGATAAACTCATCTTT
>.|TRDV1|TRDD3|TRDJ1
CALGEPHPSYDWGIRGPDKLIF
TGTGCTCTTGGGGAACCTCATCCTTCCTACGACTGGGGGATACGTGGTCCCGATAAACTCATCTTT